This T cell receptor beta chain was recovered during a study of T cells in Graves' hyperthyroidism and ophthalmopathy. V lost 1 base and J lost 5, with 12 bases in between. Germline V lookup: CDR1 LGHNA, CDR2 YSLEER. The CDR3 contains 14 residues. Amplification yielded TCR beta CDR3 regions, with RNA transcripts as the source. In the first-round RT-PCR of the TCR CDR3, the HTBI primer set was used. One entry per CDR3 protein, called by TCRdb with MiXCR from the multiplex PCR reads. The table lists around 620,000 distinct CDR3 sequences, approximately 15% of them singletons, with roughly 7% in the top ten. This clonotype has more than one count but fewer than ten.

Sequencing was carried out using blood. This clonotype was obtained from a woman aged 18-30 years with Graves' ophthalmopathy. J is TRBJ2-7 and V is TRBV4-3, with D perhaps TRBD1 or TRBD2 (5 bases each). The CDR3 nucleotides read TGCGCCAGCAGCCAAGGGGGGACGGGCGACGAGCAGTACTTC. It translates to CASSQGGTGDEQYF.